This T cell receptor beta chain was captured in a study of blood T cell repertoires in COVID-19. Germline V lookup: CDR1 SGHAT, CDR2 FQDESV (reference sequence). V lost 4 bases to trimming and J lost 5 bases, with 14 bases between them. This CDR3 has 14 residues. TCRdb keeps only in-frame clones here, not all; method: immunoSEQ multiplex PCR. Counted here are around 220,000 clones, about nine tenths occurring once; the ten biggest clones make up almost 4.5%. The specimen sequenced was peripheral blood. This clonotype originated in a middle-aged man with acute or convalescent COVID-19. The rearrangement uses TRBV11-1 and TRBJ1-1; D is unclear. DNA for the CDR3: TGTGCCAGCAGCTCCGAGTCGGGTTTAACTGAAGCTTTCTTT. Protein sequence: CASSSESGLTEAFF.